A selection of T cell receptor beta chains follows, all from one sample in a study of brain metastases from non-small cell lung cancer. Sequenced by immunoSEQ multiplex PCR; TCRdb stores in-frame clones only, minus some. The sample lists 2,000 to 2,500 clones, approximately 85% occurring once. Sequenced input: tumor-adjacent normal tissue. Receptors were obtained from a donor aged 40 or over with non-small cell lung cancer. CDR3s leave out the opening cysteine and the closing phenylalanine or tryptophan. Fields, in order: J gene, clone size, V gene, CDR3 protein. Not all rows give a size; the values are once, few, many and, for expanded clones, a class.

>TRBJ2-1|.|TRBV5-4
ASSPTGDSYNEQF
>TRBJ2-5|.|TRBV6-5
ASSWGQGEWETQY
>TRBJ2-4|.|TRBV24-1
ATSDSGTGWDIQY
>TRBJ2-2|.|TRBV21-1
ASSKRQGGEASGELF
>TRBJ1-3|.|TRBV3-1/TRBV3-2
ASSLGRGSGNTIY
>TRBJ1-1|.|TRBV5-1
ASSLGPGAEAF
>TRBJ2-1|.|TRBV7-2
ASSLTAWAYNEQF
>TRBJ1-6|.|TRBV6-5
ASSKPGSPLH
>TRBJ2-3|.|TRBV19
ASSSSGGQY
>TRBJ2-2|.|TRBV7-2
ASSANRGSRELF
>TRBJ2-3|.|TRBV7-3
ASKGAGDTQY
>TRBJ2-5|.|TRBV2
ASSLAERETQY
>TRBJ1-1|.|TRBV15
ATSRDVGGEGTEAF
>TRBJ2-3|.|TRBV7-9
ASSTGKRGTTDTQY
>TRBJ2-2|.|TRBV5-4
ASRIDSLNTGELF
>TRBJ2-1|.|TRBV5-4
ASSPGLTYNEQF
>TRBJ2-7|.|TRBV7-9
ASSLAGVNYEQY
>TRBJ2-1|.|TRBV6-6
ASSDRGNEQF
>TRBJ1-6|few|TRBV6-5
ASSAGPYNSPLH
>TRBJ2-5|few|TRBV9
ASTQGGGQETQY
>TRBJ2-7|.|TRBV3-1/TRBV3-2
ASSISYEQY
>TRBJ2-1|.|TRBV5-1
ASSLGDRYNEQF
>TRBJ1-2|.|TRBV12-5
ASGFGGSDYGYT
>TRBJ2-1|once|TRBV9
ASSVLAGSSYNEQF
>TRBJ2-5|.|TRBV7-2
ASSLHHQETQY
>TRBJ2-7|.|TRBV18
ASSLRGNEQY
>TRBJ2-1|.|TRBV2
ASSEEVNEQF
>TRBJ2-5|.|TRBV6-4
ASSVGPDRPDETQY
>TRBJ2-5|once|TRBV7-9
ASSQGGLETQY
>TRBJ2-3|.|TRBV11-1
ASALTDTQY
>TRBJ2-5|once|TRBV4-3
ASSQDRQGIKTQY
>TRBJ1-2|.|TRBV5-1
ASSLDVGGSGYT
>TRBJ2-5|.|TRBV12-5
ASGLPRGEGTQY
>TRBJ1-6|.|TRBV6-5
ASSSGLYNSPLH
>TRBJ1-5|once|TRBV4-1
ASSYRRSNQPQH
>TRBJ1-1|.|TRBV5-6
ASSLGPRRSNTEAF
>TRBJ2-2|.|TRBV6-5
ASSYVQAGELF
>TRBJ1-2|.|TRBV6-4
ASSDSRQGKVGYT
>TRBJ1-1|.|TRBV6-5
ASSSRQGEDTEAF
>TRBJ2-2|.|TRBV20-1
SASGQLTGELF
>TRBJ1-2|.|TRBV19
ASSFTPQGAYGYT
>TRBJ1-6|.|TRBV25-1
ASSLTGGNSPLH
>TRBJ1-2|.|TRBV6-1
ASSETGGYGYT
>TRBJ2-7|.|TRBV2
ASSRAEGLHEQY
>TRBJ1-1|.|TRBV13
ASSLSGGTEAF
>TRBJ1-2|.|TRBV2
ASRPGVGYT
>TRBJ1-2|.|TRBV29-1
SVGGNYGYT
>TRBJ2-1|.|TRBV7-3
ASSLNSVPAGKQF
>TRBJ1-1|.|TRBV12-3/TRBV12-4
ASSLKGEAF
>TRBJ1-2|.|TRBV5-4
ASRRQGGDYGYT
>TRBJ2-7|.|TRBV10-3
AISVRQAIGEQY
>TRBJ1-2|.|TRBV7-9
ASSPTTGVYGYT
>TRBJ2-3|.|TRBV4-1
ASSLGVGGTDTQY
>TRBJ2-1|.|TRBV12-5
ASGLAGVNEQF
>TRBJ2-1|once|TRBV21-1
ASRTPRDQNEQF
>TRBJ1-2|.|TRBV29-1
SSEGTL
>TRBJ2-6|.|TRBV10-3
ASHGDNSGANVLT
>TRBJ2-1|once|TRBV7-9
ASSLTGTGNQNEQF
>TRBJ2-5|.|TRBV5-4
ASSSSGGLYQETQY
>TRBJ1-2|.|TRBV7-9
ASTPYTTNYGYT